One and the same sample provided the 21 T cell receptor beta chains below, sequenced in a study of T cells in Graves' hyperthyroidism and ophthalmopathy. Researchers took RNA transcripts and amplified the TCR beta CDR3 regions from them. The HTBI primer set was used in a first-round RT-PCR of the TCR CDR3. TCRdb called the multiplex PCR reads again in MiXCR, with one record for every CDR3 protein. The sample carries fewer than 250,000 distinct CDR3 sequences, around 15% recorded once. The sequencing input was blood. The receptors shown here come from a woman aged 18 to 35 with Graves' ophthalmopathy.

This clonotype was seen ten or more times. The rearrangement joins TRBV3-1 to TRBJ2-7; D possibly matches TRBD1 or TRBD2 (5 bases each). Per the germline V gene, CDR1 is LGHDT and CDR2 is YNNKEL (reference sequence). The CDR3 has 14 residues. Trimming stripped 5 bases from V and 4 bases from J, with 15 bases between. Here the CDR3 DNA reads TGTGCCAGCAGCAGAGGGGTAGTCGATTACGAGCAGTACTTC. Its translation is CASSRGVVDYEQYF.

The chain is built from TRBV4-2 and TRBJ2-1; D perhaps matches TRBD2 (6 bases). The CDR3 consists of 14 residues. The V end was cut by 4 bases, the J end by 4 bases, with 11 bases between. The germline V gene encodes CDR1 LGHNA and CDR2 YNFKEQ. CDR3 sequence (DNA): TGTGCCAGCAGCCCCCCCCGGGGGTACAATGAGCAGTTCTTC. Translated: CASSPPRGYNEQFF.

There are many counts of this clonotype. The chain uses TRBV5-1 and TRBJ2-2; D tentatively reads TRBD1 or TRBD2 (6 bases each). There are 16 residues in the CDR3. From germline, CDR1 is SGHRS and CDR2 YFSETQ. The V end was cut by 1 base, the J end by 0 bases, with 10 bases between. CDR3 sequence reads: CASSLTEGANTGELFF. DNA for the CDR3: TGCGCCAGCAGCTTGACGGAGGGGGCGAACACCGGGGAGCTGTTTTTT.

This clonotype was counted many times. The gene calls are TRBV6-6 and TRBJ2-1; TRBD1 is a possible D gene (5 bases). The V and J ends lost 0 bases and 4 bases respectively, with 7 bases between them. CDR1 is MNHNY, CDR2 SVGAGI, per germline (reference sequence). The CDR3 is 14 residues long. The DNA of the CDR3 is TGTGCCAGCAGTTACTCGACAGCTTACAATGAGCAGTTCTTC. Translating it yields CASSYSTAYNEQFF.

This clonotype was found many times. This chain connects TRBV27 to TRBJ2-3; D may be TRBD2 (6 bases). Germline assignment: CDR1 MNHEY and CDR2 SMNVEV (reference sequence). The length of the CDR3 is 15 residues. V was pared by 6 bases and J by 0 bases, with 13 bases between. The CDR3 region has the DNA TGTGCCAGCAGGGAGGGAGCACTAAGCACAGATACGCAGTATTTT. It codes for CASREGALSTDTQYF.

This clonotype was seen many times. Here the CDR3 DNA reads TGTGCCAGCAGCTCCCGGGCGGGGGGGTACAATGAGCAGTTCTTC. This sequence encodes CASSSRAGGYNEQFF. V is TRBV7-3 and J is TRBJ2-1; 9 bases are shared with TRBD2. CDR1 and CDR2 from the germline V gene are SGHTA and FQGTGA. The CDR3 is 15 amino acids. V lost 4 bases to trimming and J lost 4 bases; unmatched junction nucleotides: 5.

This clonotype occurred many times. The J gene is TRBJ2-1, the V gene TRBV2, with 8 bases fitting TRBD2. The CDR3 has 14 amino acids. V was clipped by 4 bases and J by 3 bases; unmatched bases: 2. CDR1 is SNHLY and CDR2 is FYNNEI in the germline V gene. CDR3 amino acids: CASSAAGGYNEQFF. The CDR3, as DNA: TGTGCCAGCAGTGCCGCGGGGGGCTACAATGAGCAGTTCTTC.

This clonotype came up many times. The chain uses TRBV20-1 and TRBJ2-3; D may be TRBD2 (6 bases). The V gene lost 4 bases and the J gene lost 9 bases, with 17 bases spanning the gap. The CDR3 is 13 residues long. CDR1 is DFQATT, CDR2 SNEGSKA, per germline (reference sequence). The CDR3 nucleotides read TGCAGTGCTACCTTAAAATCCGGGGGAACGCAGTATTTT. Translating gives CSATLKSGGTQYF.

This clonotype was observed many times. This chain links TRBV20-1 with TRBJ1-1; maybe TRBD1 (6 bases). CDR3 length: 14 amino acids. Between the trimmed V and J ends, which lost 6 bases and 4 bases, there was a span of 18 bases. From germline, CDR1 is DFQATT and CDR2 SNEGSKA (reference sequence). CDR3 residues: CSAHRVGGGTEAFF. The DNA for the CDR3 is TGCAGTGCCCACAGGGTCGGGGGTGGCACTGAAGCTTTCTTT.

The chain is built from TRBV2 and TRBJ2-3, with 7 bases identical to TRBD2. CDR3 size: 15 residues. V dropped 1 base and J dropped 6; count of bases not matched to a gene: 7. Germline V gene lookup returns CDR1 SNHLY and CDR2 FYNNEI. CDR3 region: CASSEDTSVWDTQYF. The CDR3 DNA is TGTGCCAGCAGTGAAGATACTAGCGTCTGGGATACGCAGTATTTT. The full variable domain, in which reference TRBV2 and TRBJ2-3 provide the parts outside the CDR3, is EPEVTQTPSHQVTQMGQEVILRCVPISNHLYFYWYRQILGQKVEFLVSFYNNEISEKSEIFDDQFSVERPDGSNFTLKIRSTKLEDSAMYFCASSEDTSVWDTQYFGPGTRLTVL.

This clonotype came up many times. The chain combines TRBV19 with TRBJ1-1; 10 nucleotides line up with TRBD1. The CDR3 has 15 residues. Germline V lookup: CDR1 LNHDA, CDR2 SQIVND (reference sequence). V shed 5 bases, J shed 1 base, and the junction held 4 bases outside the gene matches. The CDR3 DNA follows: TGTGCCAGTAGTTCCGGGACAGGGGCGAACACTGAAGCTTTCTTT. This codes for CASSSGTGANTEAFF.

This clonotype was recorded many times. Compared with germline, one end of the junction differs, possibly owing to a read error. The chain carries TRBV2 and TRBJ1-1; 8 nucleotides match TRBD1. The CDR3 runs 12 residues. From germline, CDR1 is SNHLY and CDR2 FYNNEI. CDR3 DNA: TGTGCCAGCCATGCAGGGGGCACTAAAGCTTTCTTT. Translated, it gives CASHAGGTKAFF.

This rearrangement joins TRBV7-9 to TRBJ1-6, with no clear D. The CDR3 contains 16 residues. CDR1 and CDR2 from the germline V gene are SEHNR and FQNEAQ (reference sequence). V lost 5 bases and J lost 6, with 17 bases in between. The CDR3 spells CASSEVEGSGNSPLHF. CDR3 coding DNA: TGTGCCAGCAGCGAGGTGGAAGGGTCGGGTAATTCACCCCTCCACTTT.

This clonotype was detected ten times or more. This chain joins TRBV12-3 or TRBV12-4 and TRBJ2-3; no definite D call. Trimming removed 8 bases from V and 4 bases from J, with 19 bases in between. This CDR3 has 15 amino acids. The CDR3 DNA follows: TGTGCCAGCGGTTGGACCTATCACTCCTCAGATACGCAGTATTTT. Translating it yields CASGWTYHSSDTQYF.

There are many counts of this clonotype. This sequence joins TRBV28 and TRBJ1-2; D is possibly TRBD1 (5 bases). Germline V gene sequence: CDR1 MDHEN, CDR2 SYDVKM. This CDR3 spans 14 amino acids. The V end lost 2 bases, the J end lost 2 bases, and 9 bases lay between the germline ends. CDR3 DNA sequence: TGTGCCAGCAGTTTAATGGCAGGGAACTATGGCTACACCTTC. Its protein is CASSLMAGNYGYTF.

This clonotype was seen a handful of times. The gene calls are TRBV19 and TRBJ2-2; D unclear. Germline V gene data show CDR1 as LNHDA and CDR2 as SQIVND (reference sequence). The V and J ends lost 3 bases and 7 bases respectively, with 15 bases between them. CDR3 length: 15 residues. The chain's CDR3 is CASSITLFYSGELFF. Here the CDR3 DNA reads TGTGCCAGTAGTATTACCCTATTTTATAGCGGGGAGCTGTTTTTT.

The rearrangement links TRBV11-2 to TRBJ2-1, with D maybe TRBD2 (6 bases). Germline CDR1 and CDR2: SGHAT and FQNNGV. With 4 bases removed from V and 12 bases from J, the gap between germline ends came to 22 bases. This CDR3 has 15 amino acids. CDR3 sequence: CASSSQGGGFTGQFF. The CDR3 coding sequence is TGTGCCAGCAGCTCCCAGGGAGGAGGTTTCACTGGGCAGTTCTTC.

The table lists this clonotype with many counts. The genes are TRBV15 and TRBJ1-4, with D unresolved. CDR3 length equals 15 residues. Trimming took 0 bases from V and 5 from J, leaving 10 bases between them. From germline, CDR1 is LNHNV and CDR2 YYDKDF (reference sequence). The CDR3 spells CATSRDFAVNEKLFF. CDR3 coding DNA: TGTGCCACCAGCAGAGATTTTGCTGTGAATGAAAAACTGTTTTTT.

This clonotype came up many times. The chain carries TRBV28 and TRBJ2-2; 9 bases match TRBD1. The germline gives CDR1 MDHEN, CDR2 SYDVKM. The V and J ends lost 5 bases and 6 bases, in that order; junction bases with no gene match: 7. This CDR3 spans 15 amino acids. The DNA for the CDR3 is TGTGCCAGCAGTCGGGACAGGGCAGGAGCCGGGGAGCTGTTTTTT. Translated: CASSRDRAGAGELFF. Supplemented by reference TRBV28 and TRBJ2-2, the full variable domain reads DVKVTQSSRYLVKRTGEKVFLECVQDMDHENMFWYRQDPGLGLRLIYFSYDVKMKEKGDIPEGYSVSREKKERFSLILESASTNQTSMYLCASSRDRAGAGELFFGEGSRLTVL.

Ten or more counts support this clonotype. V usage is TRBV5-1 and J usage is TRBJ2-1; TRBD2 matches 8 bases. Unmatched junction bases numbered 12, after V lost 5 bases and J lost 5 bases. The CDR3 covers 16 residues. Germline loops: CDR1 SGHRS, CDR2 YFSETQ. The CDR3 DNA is TGCGCCAGCAGGGTCTTCAGGACGGGGGGGGACAATGAGCAGTTCTTC. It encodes CASRVFRTGGDNEQFF. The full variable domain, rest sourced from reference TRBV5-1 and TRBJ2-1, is KAGVTQTPRYLIKTRGQQVTLSCSPISGHRSVSWYQQTPGQGLQFLFEYFSETQRNKGNFPGRFSGRQFSNSRSEMNVSTLELGDSALYLCASRVFRTGGDNEQFFGPGTRLTVL.

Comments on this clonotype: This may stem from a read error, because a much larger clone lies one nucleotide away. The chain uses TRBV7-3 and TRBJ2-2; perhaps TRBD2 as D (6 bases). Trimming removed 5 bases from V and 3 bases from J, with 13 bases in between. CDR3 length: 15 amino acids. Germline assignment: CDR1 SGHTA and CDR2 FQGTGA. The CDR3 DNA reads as TGTGCCAGCAGCGGGAGGAGTAAGGACACCGGGGAGCTGTTTTTT. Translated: CASSGRSKDTGELFF.